The text below deals with one T cell receptor beta chain. The entry originates in a study of PD-L1 blockade in urothelial cancer. Noted time point: pretreatment peripheral blood. Sequencing used immunoSEQ multiplex PCR; TCRdb keeps in-frame clones, though not all of them. The table has fewer than 100,000 clones, roughly 80% seen once. This clonotype was sampled from a man aged 35 to 55 with urothelial cancer. The material sequenced was PBMCs, taken around atezolizumab (anti-PD-L1) treatment.

The CDR3 here is CASSYASGADYEQYF. As DNA, the CDR3 is TGTGCCAGCAGTTACGCTAGCGGGGCCGACTACGAGCAGTACTTC. The chain couples TRBV6-5 to TRBJ2-7; 9 nucleotides match TRBD2. Germline lookup yields CDR1 MNHEY and CDR2 SVGAGI. The CDR3 covers 15 residues. Trimming at V came to 2 bases and at J to 3 bases, leaving 5 bases not matched to a gene.